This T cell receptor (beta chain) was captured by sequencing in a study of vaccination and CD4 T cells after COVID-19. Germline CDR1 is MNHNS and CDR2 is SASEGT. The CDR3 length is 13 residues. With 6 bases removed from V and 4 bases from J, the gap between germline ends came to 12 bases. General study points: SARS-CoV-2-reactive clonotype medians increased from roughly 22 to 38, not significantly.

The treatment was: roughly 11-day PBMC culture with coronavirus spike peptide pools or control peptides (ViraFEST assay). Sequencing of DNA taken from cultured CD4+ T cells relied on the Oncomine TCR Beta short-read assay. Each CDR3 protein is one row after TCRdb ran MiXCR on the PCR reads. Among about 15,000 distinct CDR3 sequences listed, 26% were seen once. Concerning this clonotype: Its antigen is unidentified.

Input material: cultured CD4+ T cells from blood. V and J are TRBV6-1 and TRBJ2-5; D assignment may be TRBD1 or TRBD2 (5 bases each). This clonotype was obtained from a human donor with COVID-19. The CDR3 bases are TGTGCCAGCAGCAGAGGGGAAATAGAGACCCAGTACTTC. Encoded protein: CASSRGEIETQYF.